The sequence of this T cell receptor beta chain was determined in a study of blood T cell repertoires in COVID-19. Study at large: In each case, the material was cDNA or gDNA derived from T cells, B-cell-depleted T cells, or PBMCs.

Profiled with immunoSEQ multiplex PCR; TCRdb holds only in-frame clones, not every one. Here the sample spans about 56,000 clones, 80% to 90% being singletons. CDR1 and CDR2 from the germline V gene are SGHVS and FQNEAQ. The V end was cut by 1 base, the J end by 4 bases, with 17 bases between. This CDR3 has 17 amino acids. The rearrangement joins TRBV7-8 to TRBJ1-3, with unresolved D. The source is a human donor in a cohort sampled during active COVID-19. The sample taken for sequencing was peripheral blood. Here the CDR3 reads CASSLVFGPLAGNTIYF. CDR3 in DNA: TGTGCCAGCAGCTTAGTTTTTGGTCCCTTAGCGGGAAACACCATATATTTT.